Below, 24 T cell receptor beta chains from the same sample are listed, as sequenced in a study of T-cell reconstitution after alpha-beta-depleted transplantation in children (dated by TCRdb to the mid-2010s). The library was made by PCR. Data came from an Illumina HiSeq 2500. Molecular barcoding was employed in the preparation of TCR libraries, with unique molecular identifiers being used to normalize TCRbeta repertoire quantification. The public reads were reprocessed in TCRdb via fastp at Q25 and MiXCR, keeping in-frame beta chains. Identical CDR3 protein sequences are pooled into one entry, listed with their most common genes and DNA. A total of about 270,000 distinct CDR3 sequences appear in this sample, approximately 9.8% of them only once. The ten largest clones capture 10% of the sample. Sequenced material: PBMCs from the stem cell graft donor, taken from the stem cell graft. The origin of the receptors is a human donor who donated a stem cell graft to a child with SCID.

The sample holds a few counts of this clonotype. The rearrangement joins TRBV4-1 to TRBJ1-2, with unresolved D. Germline V gene data show CDR1 as MGHRA and CDR2 as YSYEKL. V lost 1 base and J 5 bases, leaving 11 bases between the germline ends. The CDR3 sequence is 14 residues long. DNA of the CDR3: TGCGCCAGCAGCCAAGGGTCCGAAATATATGGCTACACCTTC. Protein: CASSQGSEIYGYTF.

The chain combines TRBV2 with TRBJ1-1, with D tentatively TRBD1 (5 bases). Germline V gene data show CDR1 as SNHLY and CDR2 as FYNNEI. The CDR3 contains 17 residues. Deletions cut 6 bases from V and 0 bases from J, with 20 bases between. CDR3 in DNA: TGTGCCAGCAGGGGGGGATGGGGGATGGGGGTGAACACTGAAGCTTTCTTT. This codes for CASRGGWGMGVNTEAFF.

The chain is built from TRBV20-1 and TRBJ1-2; perhaps TRBD1 as D (6 bases). The CDR3 totals 12 residues. The germline V gene has CDR1 DFQATT and CDR2 SNEGSKA (reference sequence). Deletions cut 3 bases from V and 6 bases from J, with 11 bases between. The CDR3 DNA sequence: TGCAGTGCTAGGGGGGCGCGGGATGGCTACACCTTC. The encoded protein is CSARGARDGYTF.

This clonotype has at least ten counts. V and J are TRBV12-3 or TRBV12-4 and TRBJ2-3, with a tentative D call TRBD2 (5 bases). The V gene lost 3 bases and the J gene lost 4 bases, with 14 bases spanning the gap. This CDR3 comprises 15 residues. CDR3: CASSFSHSGADTQYF. The CDR3 nucleotides read TGTGCCAGCAGTTTCAGTCATTCCGGGGCAGATACGCAGTATTTT.

The chain joins TRBV7-7 to TRBJ2-3, with 9 bases identical to TRBD1. J lost 1 base, V lost 2 bases, and 4 bases had no gene match. Germline lookup yields CDR1 SSHAT and CDR2 FNYEAQ (reference sequence). The CDR3 is 16 residues long. The CDR3 reads CASSLSWDRGTDTQYF. CDR3 sequence (DNA): TGTGCCAGCAGCTTATCCTGGGACAGGGGCACAGATACGCAGTATTTT.

On this clonotype: Possible read error: a much larger clone is one base away. Here the CDR3 reads CAGSQLRGLGTEAFF. In DNA, the CDR3 is TGCGCCGGCAGCCAACTAAGGGGGCTTGGGACTGAAGCTTTCTTT. The chain is built from TRBV4-1 and TRBJ1-1, with 7 bases that match TRBD1. Per germline, CDR1 MGHRA and CDR2 YSYEKL. The CDR3 spans 15 residues.

This clonotype was counted at least ten times. This chain joins TRBV5-6 and TRBJ1-5; possibly TRBD1 for D (6 bases). Germline assignment: CDR1 SGHDT and CDR2 YYEEEE. The ends were cut back, 4 bases at V and 4 bases at J, with 18 bases in the middle. The CDR3 has 16 residues. The CDR3 is CASSVTGPYKNQPQHF. Written as DNA, the CDR3 is TGTGCCAGCAGCGTGACAGGTCCCTACAAAAATCAGCCCCAGCATTTT.

This rearrangement joins TRBV9 to TRBJ2-2; TRBD1 aligns across 7 bases. The germline V gene encodes CDR1 SGDLS and CDR2 YYNGEE. The CDR3 totals 17 residues. J was trimmed by 1 base and V by 0 bases; bases with no gene match: 6. The CDR3 nucleotides read TGTGCCAGCAGCGTAGTAGGGGGCAGATTGAACACCGGGGAGCTGTTTTTT. Translating gives CASSVVGGRLNTGELFF.

This clonotype was seen many times. The chain combines TRBV10-3 with TRBJ2-2, with D uncertain. V lost 5 bases, J lost 2 bases, and 9 bases lay in between. There are 14 residues in the CDR3. Germline CDR1 and CDR2: ENHRY and SYGVKD. This CDR3 is CAISPDFNTGELFF. DNA of the CDR3: TGTGCCATCAGTCCTGACTTCAACACCGGGGAGCTGTTTTTT.

This clonotype has only a few counts. The chain couples TRBV25-1 to TRBJ1-3; TRBD1 might be the D (5 bases). Trimming took 3 bases from V and 0 from J, leaving 9 bases between them. The germline CDR1 and CDR2 sequences are MGHDK and SYGVNS. The CDR3 contains 15 residues. This chain's CDR3 is CASSDPTVSGNTIYF. CDR3 nucleotide sequence: TGTGCCAGCAGTGACCCGACAGTCTCTGGAAACACCATATATTTT.

In this sample, this clonotype turned up a few times. This chain links TRBV20-1 with TRBJ1-1; 9 positions agree with TRBD1. CDR1 is DFQATT and CDR2 is SNEGSKA in the germline V gene (reference sequence). Trimming cost V 3 bases and J 2 bases; bases outside gene matches: 4. CDR3 length: 14 amino acids. This CDR3 reads CSARDRGGNTEAFF. The DNA of the CDR3 is TGCAGTGCTAGGGACAGGGGAGGAAACACTGAAGCTTTCTTT.

The chain recombines TRBV10-3 with TRBJ2-5, with D perhaps assigned TRBD1 or TRBD2 (5 bases each). This CDR3 spans 15 amino acids. The V end lost 2 bases, the J end lost 5 bases, and 15 bases lay between the germline ends. Germline V gene sequence: CDR1 ENHRY, CDR2 SYGVKD. The CDR3 sequence is CAISEAPYGAETQYF. The CDR3, as DNA: TGTGCCATCAGTGAGGCCCCCTACGGGGCTGAGACCCAGTACTTC.

The rearrangement links TRBV6-1 to TRBJ2-1, with unresolved D. CDR1 MNHNS and CDR2 SASEGT come from the germline V gene. This CDR3 has 11 amino acids. Trimming stripped 6 bases from V and 10 bases from J, with 10 bases between. CDR3: CASRKNWEQFF. Here the CDR3 DNA reads TGTGCCAGCAGGAAGAATTGGGAGCAGTTCTTC.

This clonotype was counted a single time. This may be a read error: a much more frequent sequence differs by one nucleotide. The chain has TRBV7-8 and TRBJ1-4, with D possibly being TRBD1 (6 bases). Germline-derived CDR1 and CDR2 are SGHVS and FQNEAQ. This CDR3 contains 15 residues. Trimming pared 0 bases from V and 8 bases from J, leaving 13 bases between. CDR3 bases: TGTGCCAGCAGCTTAGCTCAGGGGTCTAGCGAAAAACTGTTTTTT. Translating it yields CASSLAQGSSEKLFF.

This clonotype showed up many times. The chain joins TRBV4-1 to TRBJ1-2; D not certain. Trimming took 1 base from V and 7 from J, leaving 10 bases between them. Germline CDR1 MGHRA, CDR2 YSYEKL. The CDR3 totals 13 residues. The CDR3 protein is CASSQGVTTGYTF. The CDR3, as DNA: TGCGCCAGCAGCCAAGGAGTTACTACTGGCTACACCTTC.

The chain carries TRBV12-3 or TRBV12-4 and TRBJ2-3; D is unresolved. The CDR3 is made up of 17 amino acids. Trimming stripped 6 bases from V and 1 base from J, with 20 bases between. The CDR3 DNA reads TGTGCCAGCAGCCTAACCGTCGGACCCCGGGGCACAGATACGCAGTATTTT. Its protein is CASSLTVGPRGTDTQYF.

The CDR3 nucleotides read TGTGCCAGCAGCCAAGAGGACGGGGGCGGTGCGAACACCGGGGAGCTGTTTTTT. The encoded protein is CASSQEDGGGANTGELFF. The J gene is TRBJ2-2, the V gene TRBV4-2, with D perhaps assigned TRBD1 or TRBD2 (6 bases each). Germline CDR1 and CDR2: LGHNA and YNFKEQ. The V end was cut by 0 bases, the J end by 0 bases, with 14 bases between. The CDR3 has 18 amino acids.

This clonotype has more than one count but fewer than ten. The V gene is TRBV7-2, the J gene TRBJ2-7, with D hard to call. This CDR3 is 14 amino acids long. CDR1 and CDR2 from the germline V gene are SGHTA and FQGNSA. Trimming stripped 2 bases from V and 2 bases from J, with 10 bases between. CDR3 in amino acids: CASSLWGETYEQYF. Here the CDR3 DNA reads TGTGCCAGCAGCTTATGGGGTGAAACCTACGAGCAGTACTTC.

The V call is TRBV5-1, the J call TRBJ2-5; unclear D gene. This CDR3 spans 14 amino acids. V lost 1 base, J lost 5 bases, and 12 bases lay in between. Germline assignment: CDR1 SGHRS and CDR2 YFSETQ. The DNA for the CDR3 is TGCGCCAGCAGCTTGAGGGTGGTGAGGGAGACCCAGTACTTC. It codes for CASSLRVVRETQYF.

In its sample, this clonotype was seen many times. V usage is TRBV5-1 and J usage is TRBJ1-1; D uncertain. Trimming took 2 bases from V and 6 from J, leaving 14 bases between them. CDR1 is SGHRS, CDR2 YFSETQ, per germline. The CDR3 runs 14 residues. The CDR3 nucleotides are TGCGCCAGCAGCTTTTTCGGGGAAATGGCTGAAGCTTTCTTT. This translates into CASSFFGEMAEAFF. Using reference TRBV5-1 and TRBJ1-1 for the parts outside the CDR3, the full variable domain is KAGVTQTPRYLIKTRGQQVTLSCSPISGHRSVSWYQQTPGQGLQFLFEYFSETQRNKGNFPGRFSGRQFSNSRSEMNVSTLELGDSALYLCASSFFGEMAEAFFGQGTRLTVV.

This clonotype was counted between two and nine times. The chain uses TRBV18 and TRBJ2-2; 7 positions agree with TRBD1. There are 16 residues in the CDR3. From germline, CDR1 is KGHSH and CDR2 LQKENI. Trimming took 1 base from V and 2 from J; bases not matched to a gene: 4. The CDR3 DNA sequence: TGTGCCAGCTCACCACTCGGGACAGCTAACACCGGGGAGCTGTTTTTT. Its translation: CASSPLGTANTGELFF. The full variable domain, completed using reference TRBV18 and TRBJ2-2, is NAGVMQNPRHLVRRRGQEARLRCSPMKGHSHVYWYRQLPEEGLKFMVYLQKENIIDESGMPKERFSAEFPKEGPSILRIQQVVRGDSAAYFCASSPLGTANTGELFFGEGSRLTVL.

At least ten counts were recorded for this clonotype. This chain links TRBV24-1 with TRBJ1-1; no firm D call. Trimming removed 2 bases at V and 0 bases at J, with 9 bases between. CDR1 and CDR2 (germline): KGHDR, SFDVKD. The CDR3 is made up of 15 amino acids. The CDR3: CATSDWVHLNTEAFF. The CDR3 DNA reads TGTGCCACCAGTGATTGGGTCCACTTGAACACTGAAGCTTTCTTT.

This clonotype was observed many times. The genes are TRBV9 and TRBJ2-1; D unclear. This CDR3 contains 15 residues. V was pared by 1 base and J by 0 bases, with 8 bases between. CDR1 and CDR2 from the germline V gene are SGDLS and YYNGEE. This CDR3 is CASSVISGSYNEQFF. DNA for the CDR3: TGTGCCAGCAGCGTAATATCGGGCTCCTACAATGAGCAGTTCTTC.

Worth noting for this clonotype: The junction departs from germline at one end; a sequencing error may be responsible. This chain links TRBV11-2 with TRBJ2-3; the D call may be TRBD1 or TRBD2 (5 bases each). The CDR3 covers 15 residues. Germline-derived CDR1 and CDR2 are SGHAT and FQNNGV. CDR3 loop: CASSSTGPRTDSQYF. CDR3 nucleotide sequence: TGTGCCAGCAGCTCAACGGGACCTCGCACAGATTCGCAGTATTTT. The whole variable domain, filled in from reference TRBV11-2 and TRBJ2-3, reads EAGVAQSPRYKIIEKRQSVAFWCNPISGHATLYWYQQILGQGPKLLIQFQNNGVVDDSQLPKDRFSAERLKGVDSTLKIQPAKLEDSAVYLCASSSTGPRTDSQYFGPGTRLTVL.